The T cell receptor beta chain described here comes from a study of T cells in Graves' hyperthyroidism and ophthalmopathy. Regarding the study as a whole: In simple terms, a model built on 13 V-J features told ophthalmopathy apart from stable hyperthyroidism.

This clonotype came up a few times. Its target is not known. The source material, RNA transcripts, was used to amplify TCR beta CDR3 regions. First-round RT-PCR of the TCR CDR3 relied on the HTBI primer set. TCRdb reprocessed the multiplex PCR reads via MiXCR and lists one record per CDR3 protein. The profile shows approximately 690,000 distinct CDR3 sequences, 20% to 25% of them singletons. For ophthalmopathy patients, the Clinical Activity Score was at least 3 and the NOSPECS grade at least 4; duration was under 3 months. The sequenced sample was blood. This TCR came from a man younger than 40 with Graves' ophthalmopathy.

DNA for the CDR3: TGCGCCAGCGGGAGGACAGGGGGCGATAACTATGGCTACACCTTC. Translation gives CASGRTGGDNYGYTF. The V call is TRBV5-1, the J call TRBJ1-2; 11 bases are a match to TRBD1. This CDR3 contains 15 residues. V lost 7 bases, J lost 1 base, and 6 bases stayed unmatched. CDR1 and CDR2 from the germline V gene are SGHRS and YFSETQ.